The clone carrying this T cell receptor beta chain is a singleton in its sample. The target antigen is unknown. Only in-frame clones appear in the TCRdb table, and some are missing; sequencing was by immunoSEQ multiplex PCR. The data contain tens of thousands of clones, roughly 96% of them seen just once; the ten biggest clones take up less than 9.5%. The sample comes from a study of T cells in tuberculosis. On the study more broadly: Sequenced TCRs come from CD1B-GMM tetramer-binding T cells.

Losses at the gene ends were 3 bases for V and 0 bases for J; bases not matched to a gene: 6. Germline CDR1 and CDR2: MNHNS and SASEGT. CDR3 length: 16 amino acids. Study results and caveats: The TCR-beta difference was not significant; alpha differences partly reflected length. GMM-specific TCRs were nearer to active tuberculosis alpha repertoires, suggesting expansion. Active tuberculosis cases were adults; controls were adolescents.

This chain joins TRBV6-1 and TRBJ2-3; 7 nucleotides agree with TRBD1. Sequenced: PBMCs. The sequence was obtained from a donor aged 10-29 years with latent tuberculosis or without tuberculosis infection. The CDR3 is CASSDRTGSSTDTQYF. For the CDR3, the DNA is TGTGCCAGCAGTGACAGGACAGGATCTAGCACAGATACGCAGTATTTT.